This T cell receptor beta chain was identified in a study of OX40 agonist ivuxolimab in advanced cancers. Assay: immunoSEQ multiplex PCR; the TCRdb copy retains only in-frame clones and omits some. The data hold approximately 19,000 clones, with 78% observed a single time. V was clipped by 10 bases and J by 5 bases; unmatched bases: 10. The CDR3 loop spans 15 amino acids. Sample: CD4+ or CD8+ T cells sorted from blood, taken in a trial of the OX40 agonist ivuxolimab. The receptor was derived from an adult with an advanced solid tumor such as melanoma, head and neck, liver or kidney cancer. The chain couples TRBV6-7 to TRBJ2-6; 8 bases match TRBD1. TRBV6-7 belongs to the ORF category, with a function that is uncertain. DNA of the CDR3: TGTGCCATCATCCCGGACAGGGCTAGGGCCAACGTCCTGACTTTC. Amino acids: CAIIPDRARANVLTF.